The 17 T cell receptor beta chains presented below share a single source sample, sequenced in a study of response to subunit inactivated influenza vaccine. TCRdb fed the RT-PCR reads into MiXCR, producing one record per CDR3 protein. The sample lists 300,000 to 350,000 distinct CDR3 sequences; about 20% were seen once. Sequences were derived from PBMCs from blood, sampled about 19 months after vaccination. Receptors originate from a man aged 50 to 75 who received an inactivated influenza vaccine.

The chain employs TRBV10-3 and TRBJ2-7, with 7 bases matching TRBD1. In germline, CDR1 is ENHRY, CDR2 SYGVKD. This CDR3 is 12 amino acids long. With 7 bases clipped from V and 7 bases from J, the junction kept 7 bases outside the gene matches. As DNA, the CDR3 is TGTGCCATCAACGAGGGGGCAAGTGAGCAGTACTTC. It specifies CAINEGASEQYF.

The V and J genes are TRBV28 and TRBJ1-5, with TRBD1 as a possible D gene (6 bases). V gave up 3 bases and J gave up 7 bases, with 13 bases separating them. Germline V CDR1 and CDR2: MDHEN, SYDVKM. The CDR3 loop spans 14 amino acids. The CDR3 is CASSLGGRGQPQHF. DNA for the CDR3: TGTGCCAGCAGTTTGGGGGGGCGCGGACAGCCCCAGCATTTT.

The chain is built from TRBV10-3 and TRBJ1-2, with no clear D. Trimming took off 4 bases at V and 7 bases at J, with 10 bases between the two ends. Germline V lookup: CDR1 ENHRY, CDR2 SYGVKD. The CDR3 contains 12 residues. CDR3: CAISGAGFGYTF. In nucleotides, the CDR3 is TGTGCCATCAGTGGGGCGGGTTTTGGCTACACCTTC.

V gene TRBV4-3 combines with J gene TRBJ1-1, with unresolved D. Trimming left V 4 bases short and J 2 bases short, with 14 bases between. Germline values: CDR1 LGHNA, CDR2 YSLEER. The CDR3 totals 15 residues. CDR3 DNA sequence: TGCGCCAGCAGCCCACAAGGGCAGACTAACACTGAAGCTTTCTTT. This translates into CASSPQGQTNTEAFF.

The chain uses TRBV19 and TRBJ2-5; D gene unclear. The CDR3 length is 14 residues. V lost 3 bases and J 0 bases, leaving 8 bases between the germline ends. The germline V gene has CDR1 LNHDA and CDR2 SQIVND (reference sequence). The CDR3 sequence: CASSMWTDQETQYF. DNA for the CDR3: TGTGCCAGTAGTATGTGGACGGACCAAGAGACCCAGTACTTC.

The genes are TRBV30 and TRBJ2-1; a weak D match, TRBD1 (6 bases). The CDR3 sequence is 13 residues long. Trimming pared 1 base from V and 11 bases from J, leaving 15 bases between. Germline V CDR1 and CDR2: GTSNPN, SVGIG (reference sequence). CDR3 sequence (DNA): TGTGCCTGGAGTGCAGGAAACCGGGACAAGCAGTTCTTC. It codes for CAWSAGNRDKQFF.

This clonotype was seen many times. This chain connects TRBV12-3 or TRBV12-4 to TRBJ1-2, with 8 bases fitting TRBD1. This CDR3 is built from 13 residues. With 5 bases clipped from V and 4 bases from J, the junction kept 3 bases outside the gene matches. In DNA form, the CDR3 reads TGTGCCAGCAGTGGGGGACAGGCCTATGGCTACACCTTC. Translated, it gives CASSGGQAYGYTF.

This clonotype was detected a few times. The rearrangement links TRBV6-5 to TRBJ2-5; TRBD1 aligns across 7 bases. The V gene's germline CDR1 is MNHEY and CDR2 SVGAGI. V was clipped by 2 bases and J by 5 bases; unmatched bases: 5. This CDR3 region has 14 residues. The CDR3 loop is CASSYRGRLETQYF. The CDR3 DNA is TGTGCCAGCAGTTACAGGGGGCGCTTGGAGACCCAGTACTTC.

The rearrangement links TRBV4-2 to TRBJ1-2, with 8 bases identical to TRBD1. The CDR3 sequence is 16 residues long. Germline-derived CDR1 and CDR2 are LGHNA and YNFKEQ. With 1 base clipped from V and 7 bases from J, the junction kept 11 bases outside the gene matches. CDR3 sequence (DNA): TGTGCCAGCAGCCAAGGGTGGACAGGGATGAATAGTGGCTACACCTTC. Amino acid sequence: CASSQGWTGMNSGYTF.

This chain's CDR3 is CASSLPGQVGNEQFF. The CDR3 nucleotides are TGTGCCAGCAGCTTACCGGGACAGGTTGGCAATGAGCAGTTCTTC. This sequence joins TRBV7-9 and TRBJ2-1; TRBD1 aligns across 8 bases. J was trimmed by 6 bases and V by 2 bases; bases with no gene match: 6. Germline V lookup: CDR1 SEHNR, CDR2 FQNEAQ (reference sequence). The CDR3 has 15 amino acids.

The chain is built from TRBV2 and TRBJ2-3, with TRBD2 matching over 8 bases. There are 13 residues in the CDR3. The germline V gene has CDR1 SNHLY and CDR2 FYNNEI. V trimming: 7 bases; J trimming: 5 bases; junction bases outside the gene matches: 5. The CDR3 region is CASKSGGVDTQYF. The CDR3 coding sequence is TGTGCCAGCAAATCCGGGGGGGTAGATACGCAGTATTTT.

This clonotype was observed a few times. The V call is TRBV3-1, the J call TRBJ1-1, with D maybe TRBD1 (6 bases). Germline CDR1 is LGHDT and CDR2 is YNNKEL (reference sequence). V was cut by 4 bases and J by 0 bases, with 15 bases left in between. CDR3 length: 16 residues. Written as DNA, the CDR3 is TGTGCCAGCAGCCCCCGGGGGGCCGGGATGAACACTGAAGCTTTCTTT. This encodes CASSPRGAGMNTEAFF.

This clonotype was seen repeatedly, ten times or more. V gene TRBV6-2 or TRBV6-3 combines with J gene TRBJ1-5, with D hard to call. This CDR3 has 13 residues. Germline values: CDR1 MNHEY, CDR2 SVGEGT. Trimming removed 2 bases from V and 5 bases from J, with 7 bases in between. The chain's CDR3 is CASSYRVYQPQHF. As DNA, the CDR3 is TGTGCCAGCAGTTACAGGGTTTATCAGCCCCAGCATTTT.

This clonotype has just a few counts. The rearrangement uses TRBV11-3 and TRBJ2-1, with 10 nucleotides matching TRBD1. The germline CDR1 and CDR2 sequences are SGHNT and YENEEA. The CDR3 runs 14 residues. V was clipped by 3 bases and J by 7 bases; unmatched bases: 3. This chain's CDR3 is CASSFGGQGNEQFF. Here the CDR3 DNA reads TGTGCCAGCAGCTTCGGGGGACAGGGGAATGAGCAGTTCTTC.

This clonotype was picked up a small number of times. The chain links TRBV4-3 to TRBJ1-1, with D possibly matching TRBD1 (5 bases). V lost 1 base and J lost 0, with 9 bases in between. Per the germline V gene, CDR1 is LGHNA and CDR2 is YSLEER. The length of the CDR3 is 15 residues. Written as DNA, the CDR3 is TGCGCCAGCAGCCAAGTGCGGGGGTTGAACACTGAAGCTTTCTTT. Protein sequence: CASSQVRGLNTEAFF.

The genes are TRBV12-3 or TRBV12-4 and TRBJ1-2, with a weak D call TRBD1 (6 bases). The CDR3 is 15 residues long. V was cut by 2 bases and J by 7 bases, with 17 bases left in between. Here the CDR3 reads CASSLFQGNLGGYTF. The CDR3 DNA follows: TGTGCCAGCAGTTTATTCCAGGGGAATTTAGGTGGCTACACCTTC.

This chain uses TRBV30 with TRBJ1-1; 7 bases fit TRBD1. Germline CDR1 and CDR2: GTSNPN and SVGIG (reference sequence). This CDR3 is built from 12 residues. After removal of 1 base from V and 6 bases from J, the junction contained 2 bases not matched to a gene. The CDR3 bases are TGTGCCTGGAGTGGCCAGGGGGCTGAAGCTTTCTTT. Protein sequence: CAWSGQGAEAFF.